Below, one T cell receptor beta chain is given with its context. Possible read error: a much larger clone is one base away. Reverse transcription of roughly 0.45 ug total RNA with a constant-region primer produced TCR beta cDNA. ARM-PCR, slightly modified, supplied the TCR beta libraries through three nested multiplex PCR rounds. The first two PCR rounds used TRBV1-TRBV30 forward primers with a C-beta reverse primer, 10 to 11 cycles each. TCRdb re-called the multiplex PCR reads through MiXCR, storing one row per CDR3 protein. The table includes approximately 88,000 distinct CDR3 sequences, just over 65% detected once. Scientists recovered RNA and DNA together from approximately 20-30 mg of unsorted bulk tissue. With chronic HBV infection, the patients were also treatment-naive. The data originate from a study of tumor-infiltrating lymphocytes in primary liver carcinoma. This CDR3 has 13 residues. Germline V lookup: CDR1 MDHEN, CDR2 SYDVKM.

The material sequenced was tumor-adjacent normal liver tissue. V gene TRBV28 combines with J gene TRBJ1-2, with TRBD1 as a possible D gene (5 bases). This TCR came from a man aged 35 to 55 with primary liver carcinoma and hepatitis B virus infection. For the CDR3, the DNA is TGTGGCAGCAGTTCAGGCCAGGGTTATGGCTACACCTTC. This encodes CGSSSGQGYGYTF.